A selection of T cell receptor beta chains follows, all from one sample in a study of cytomegalovirus exposure and HLA in healthy donors. The data were produced by immunoSEQ multiplex PCR, yet TCRdb's version contains in-frame clones alone and is incomplete. This table holds fewer than 95,000 clones, around 94% found once. Source material: PBMCs. These receptors were taken from a woman between 18 and 29 years old in good health and CMV-seronegative. Each CDR3 is given with its conserved first and last residue.

J gene	V gene	CDR3 protein
TRBJ1-3	TRBV5-1	CASSPGNRDRNTIYF
TRBJ1-1	TRBV5-1	CASSLPGQGNTEAFF
TRBJ1-5	TRBV19	CASSAVGGNQPQHF
TRBJ1-5	TRBV19	CASSMARVGNQPQHF
TRBJ1-2	TRBV6-1	CASTKPGQGSGGYTF
TRBJ1-4	TRBV19	CASTLIGGAQEKLFF
TRBJ2-1	TRBV7-9	CASSPTGGEYNEQFF
TRBJ2-3	TRBV11-2	CASSSIAGSTDTQYF
TRBJ2-7	TRBV28	CASSPLIRNEQYF
TRBJ1-5	TRBV18	CASSPTGGLGQPQHF
TRBJ2-1	TRBV5-1	CASSSYRDRGNNEQFF
TRBJ2-7	TRBV6-6	CASRTSNRGEQYF
TRBJ1-4	TRBV2	CASIRRQFTNEKLFF
TRBJ2-4	TRBV28	CASSHRPTLAKNIQYF
TRBJ2-7	TRBV10-3	CAIKGQGTYEQYF
TRBJ2-2	TRBV5-5	CASSSGLAGLMNTGELFF
TRBJ2-5	TRBV28	CASRNWGEETQYF
TRBJ1-5	TRBV28	CASLSLGDRGNQPQHF
TRBJ2-4	TRBV9	CASSTDGGLAKNIQYF
TRBJ2-3	TRBV19	CASRAGASTDTQYF
TRBJ2-2	TRBV4-1	CASSQEAMVSGELFF
TRBJ2-4	TRBV2	CASSPQELAKNIQYF
TRBJ2-7	TRBV15	CATSRDRGGSYEQYF
TRBJ1-1	TRBV5-4	CASSPVTDRNTEAFF
TRBJ1-4	TRBV7-2	CASSLSQEGKLFF
TRBJ1-1	TRBV4-1	CASKHMIGRRDTEAFF
TRBJ2-7	TRBV30	CAWSVGTNYEQYF
TRBJ1-1	TRBV19	CASSPADRITEAFF
TRBJ2-1	TRBV7-9	CASSFSDQSYNEQFF
TRBJ2-1	TRBV28	CASSQYNEQFF
TRBJ2-7	TRBV6-1	CASRGLSRSYEQYF
TRBJ1-3	TRBV6-4	CASSVEVKNLSGNTIYF
TRBJ2-4	TRBV9	CASSAVGGVAKNIQYF
TRBJ2-3	TRBV5-6	CASSLRTGSPQYF
TRBJ2-2	TRBV19	CASSIDLETENTGELFF
TRBJ2-5	TRBV21-1	CASSIRDRRYQETQYF
TRBJ1-1	TRBV14	CASSQVTPGMNTEAFF
TRBJ2-5	TRBV18	CASSPGEGYEETQYF
TRBJ2-1	TRBV7-8	CASSLVQGRRTHNEQFF
TRBJ2-5	TRBV27	CASSLDSPGKTQYF
TRBJ1-1	TRBV7-9	CASSSGQGWTEAFF
TRBJ2-5	TRBV9	CASSVVEAGSQETQYF